This T cell receptor beta chain was obtained from a study of blood T cell repertoires in COVID-19. Data came from immunoSEQ multiplex PCR; TCRdb stores just in-frame clones and leaves some out. The sample yields about 54,000 clones, 90% seen once. Germline trimming cut 4 bases from V and 9 bases from J; bases unmatched to any gene: 7. CDR3 length: 15 residues. Germline CDR1 reads SGHNT; CDR2 reads YYREEE (reference sequence). The sample consisted of peripheral blood. V usage is TRBV5-4 and J usage is TRBJ2-1; 13 positions agree with TRBD2. This TCR was sampled from a woman in her forties with active COVID-19. CDR3 sequence (DNA): TGTGCCAGCAGCGTTACTAGCGGGGGGGCCGGTGAGCAGTTCTTC. Protein product: CASSVTSGGAGEQFF.